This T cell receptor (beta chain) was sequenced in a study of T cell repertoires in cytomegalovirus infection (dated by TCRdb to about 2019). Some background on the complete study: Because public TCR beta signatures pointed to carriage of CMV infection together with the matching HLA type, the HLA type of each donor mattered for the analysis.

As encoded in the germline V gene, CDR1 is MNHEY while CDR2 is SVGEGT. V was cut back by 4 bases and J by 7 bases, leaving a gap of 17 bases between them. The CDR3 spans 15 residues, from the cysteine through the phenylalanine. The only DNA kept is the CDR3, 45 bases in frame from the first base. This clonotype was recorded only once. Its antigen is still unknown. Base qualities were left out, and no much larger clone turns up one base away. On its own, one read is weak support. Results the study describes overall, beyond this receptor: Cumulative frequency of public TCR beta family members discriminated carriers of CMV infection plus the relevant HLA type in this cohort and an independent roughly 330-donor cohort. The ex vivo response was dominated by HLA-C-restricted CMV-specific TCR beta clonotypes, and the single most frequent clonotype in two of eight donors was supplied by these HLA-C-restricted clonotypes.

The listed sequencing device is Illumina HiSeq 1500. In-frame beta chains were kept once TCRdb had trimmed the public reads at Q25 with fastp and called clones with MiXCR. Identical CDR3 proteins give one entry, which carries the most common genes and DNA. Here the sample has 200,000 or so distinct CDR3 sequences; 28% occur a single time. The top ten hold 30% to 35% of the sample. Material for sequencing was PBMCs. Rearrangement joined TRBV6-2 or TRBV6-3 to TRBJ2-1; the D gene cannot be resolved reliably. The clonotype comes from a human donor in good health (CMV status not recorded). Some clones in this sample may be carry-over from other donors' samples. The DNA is TGTGCCAGCAGTTTCCGCGGCCTCCTGACTAATGAGCAGTTCTTC. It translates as CASSFRGLLTNEQFF.